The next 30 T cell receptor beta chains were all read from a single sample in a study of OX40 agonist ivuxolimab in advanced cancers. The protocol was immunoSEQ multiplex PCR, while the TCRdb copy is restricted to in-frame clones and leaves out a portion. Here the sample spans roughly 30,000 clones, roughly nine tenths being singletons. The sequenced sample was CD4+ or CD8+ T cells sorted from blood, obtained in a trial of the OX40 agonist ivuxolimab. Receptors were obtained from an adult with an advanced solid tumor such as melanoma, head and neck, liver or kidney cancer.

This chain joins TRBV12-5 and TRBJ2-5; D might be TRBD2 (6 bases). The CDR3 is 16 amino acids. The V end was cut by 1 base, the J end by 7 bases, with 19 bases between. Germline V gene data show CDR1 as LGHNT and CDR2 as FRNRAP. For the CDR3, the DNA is TGTGCTAGTGGTTTGGAACGCGGGACCAGGGAAGGGACCCAGTACTTC. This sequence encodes CASGLERGTREGTQYF.

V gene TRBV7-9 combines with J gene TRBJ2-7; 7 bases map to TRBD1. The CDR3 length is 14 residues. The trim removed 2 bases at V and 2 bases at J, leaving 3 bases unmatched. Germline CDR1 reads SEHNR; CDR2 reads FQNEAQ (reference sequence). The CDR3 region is CASSLTGVTYEQYF. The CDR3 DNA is TGTGCCAGCAGCTTAACAGGGGTCACCTACGAGCAGTACTTC.

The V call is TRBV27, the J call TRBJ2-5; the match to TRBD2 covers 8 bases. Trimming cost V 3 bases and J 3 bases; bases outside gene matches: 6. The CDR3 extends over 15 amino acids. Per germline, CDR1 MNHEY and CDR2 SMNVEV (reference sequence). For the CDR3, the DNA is TGTGCCAGCAGTTTGTCGAGCGGGAGTGAAGAGACCCAGTACTTC. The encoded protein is CASSLSSGSEETQYF.

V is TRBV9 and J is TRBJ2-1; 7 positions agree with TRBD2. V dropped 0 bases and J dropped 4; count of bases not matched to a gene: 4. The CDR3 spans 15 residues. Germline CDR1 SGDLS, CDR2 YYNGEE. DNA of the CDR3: TGTGCCAGCAGCGTAGCGGGACTACCTTACAATGAGCAGTTCTTC. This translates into CASSVAGLPYNEQFF. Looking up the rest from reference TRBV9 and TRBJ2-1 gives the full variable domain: DSGVTQTPKHLITATGQRVTLRCSPRSGDLSVYWYQQSLDQGLQFLIQYYNGEERAKGNILERFSAQQFPDLHSELNLSSLELGDSALYFCASSVAGLPYNEQFFGPGTRLTVL.

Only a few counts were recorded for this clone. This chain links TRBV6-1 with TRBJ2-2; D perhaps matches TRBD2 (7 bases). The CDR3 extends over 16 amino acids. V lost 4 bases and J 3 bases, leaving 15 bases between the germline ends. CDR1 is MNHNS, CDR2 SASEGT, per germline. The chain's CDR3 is CASSGTGGWDTGELFF. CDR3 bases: TGTGCCAGCAGTGGTACGGGGGGCTGGGACACCGGGGAGCTGTTTTTT.

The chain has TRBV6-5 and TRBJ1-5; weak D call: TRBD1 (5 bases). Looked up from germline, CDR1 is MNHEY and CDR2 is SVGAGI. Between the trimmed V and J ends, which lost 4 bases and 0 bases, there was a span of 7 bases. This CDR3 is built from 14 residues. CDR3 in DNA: TGTGCCAGCAGTTTCAGGGCTAGCAATCAGCCCCAGCATTTT. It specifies CASSFRASNQPQHF.

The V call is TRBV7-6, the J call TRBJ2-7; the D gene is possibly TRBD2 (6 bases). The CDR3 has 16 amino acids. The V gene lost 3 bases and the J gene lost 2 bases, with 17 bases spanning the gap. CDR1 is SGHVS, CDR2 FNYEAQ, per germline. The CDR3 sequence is CASSLIGTEFPYEQYF. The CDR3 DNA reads TGTGCCAGCAGCTTGATCGGGACTGAATTTCCCTACGAGCAGTACTTC.

In DNA form, the CDR3 reads TGTGCCAGCAGCCACGGACTACGCGACCAAAATGAGCAGTTCTTC. Amino acids: CASSHGLRDQNEQFF. The rearrangement joins TRBV7-9 to TRBJ2-1; D may be TRBD2 (6 bases). Germline values: CDR1 SEHNR, CDR2 FQNEAQ (reference sequence). V lost 5 bases to trimming and J lost 7 bases, with 18 bases between them. This CDR3 is built from 15 residues.

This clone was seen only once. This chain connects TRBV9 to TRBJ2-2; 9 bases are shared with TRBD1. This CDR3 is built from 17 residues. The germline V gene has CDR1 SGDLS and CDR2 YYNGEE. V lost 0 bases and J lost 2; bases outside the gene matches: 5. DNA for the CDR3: TGTGCCAGCAGCGTAGGACCGGGACAGGGAAACACCGGGGAGCTGTTTTTT. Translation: CASSVGPGQGNTGELFF. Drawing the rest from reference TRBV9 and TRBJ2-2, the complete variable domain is DSGVTQTPKHLITATGQRVTLRCSPRSGDLSVYWYQQSLDQGLQFLIQYYNGEERAKGNILERFSAQQFPDLHSELNLSSLELGDSALYFCASSVGPGQGNTGELFFGEGSRLTVL.

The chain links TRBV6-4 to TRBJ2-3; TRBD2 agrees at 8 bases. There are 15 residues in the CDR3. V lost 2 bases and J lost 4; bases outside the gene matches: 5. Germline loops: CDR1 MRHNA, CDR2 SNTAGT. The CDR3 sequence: CASSDRAGGPDTQYF. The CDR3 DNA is TGTGCCAGCAGTGACCGTGCGGGAGGTCCAGATACGCAGTATTTT.

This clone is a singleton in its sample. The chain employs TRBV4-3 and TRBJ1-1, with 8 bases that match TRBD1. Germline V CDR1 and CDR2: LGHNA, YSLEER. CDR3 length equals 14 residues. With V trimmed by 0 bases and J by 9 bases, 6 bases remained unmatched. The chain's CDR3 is CASSQDHRGSQAFF. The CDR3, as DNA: TGCGCCAGCAGCCAAGATCACAGGGGGTCCCAAGCTTTCTTT.

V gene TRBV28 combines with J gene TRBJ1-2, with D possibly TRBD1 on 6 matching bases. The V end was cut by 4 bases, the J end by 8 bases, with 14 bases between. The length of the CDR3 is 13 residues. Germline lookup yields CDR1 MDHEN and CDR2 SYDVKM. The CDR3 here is CASSSPNRVGYTF. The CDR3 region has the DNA TGTGCCAGCAGTTCACCCAACAGGGTAGGCTACACCTTC.

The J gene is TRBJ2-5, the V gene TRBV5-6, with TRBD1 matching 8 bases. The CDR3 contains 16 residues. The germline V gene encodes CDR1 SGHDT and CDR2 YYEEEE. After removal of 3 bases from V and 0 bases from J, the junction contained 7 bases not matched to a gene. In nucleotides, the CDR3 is TGTGCCAGCAGCTCAGGACAGGGCGCGTACCAAGAGACCCAGTACTTC. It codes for CASSSGQGAYQETQYF.

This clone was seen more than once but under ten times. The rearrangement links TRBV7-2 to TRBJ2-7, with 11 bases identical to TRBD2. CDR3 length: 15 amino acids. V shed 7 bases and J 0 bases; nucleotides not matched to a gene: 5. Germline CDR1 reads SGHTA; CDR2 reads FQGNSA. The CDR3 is CASKILAGASYEQYF. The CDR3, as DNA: TGTGCCAGCAAAATACTAGCGGGAGCCTCCTACGAGCAGTACTTC.

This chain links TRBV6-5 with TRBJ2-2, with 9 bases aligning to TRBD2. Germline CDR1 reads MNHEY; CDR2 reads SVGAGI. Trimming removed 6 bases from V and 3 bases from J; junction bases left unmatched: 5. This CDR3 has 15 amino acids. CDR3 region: CASRVAGADTGELFF. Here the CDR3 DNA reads TGTGCCAGCAGGGTAGCGGGAGCCGACACCGGGGAGCTGTTTTTT.

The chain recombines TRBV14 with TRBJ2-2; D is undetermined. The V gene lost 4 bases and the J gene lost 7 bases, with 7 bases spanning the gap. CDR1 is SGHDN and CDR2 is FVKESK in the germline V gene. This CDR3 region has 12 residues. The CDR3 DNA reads TGTGCCAGCAGCCCAGTCGGCGGGGAGCTGTTTTTT. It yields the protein CASSPVGGELFF.

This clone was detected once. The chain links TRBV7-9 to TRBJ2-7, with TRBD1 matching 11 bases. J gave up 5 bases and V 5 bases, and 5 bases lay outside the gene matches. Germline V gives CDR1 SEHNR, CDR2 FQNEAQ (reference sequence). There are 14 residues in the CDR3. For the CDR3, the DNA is TGTGCCAGCAGCCAGTGGACAGGGGGCAACGAGCAGTACTTC. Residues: CASSQWTGGNEQYF. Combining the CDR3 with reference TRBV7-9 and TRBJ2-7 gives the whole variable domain DTGVSQNPRHKITKRGQNVTFRCDPISEHNRLYWYRQTLGQGPEFLTYFQNEAQLEKSRLLSDRFSAERPKGSFSTLEIQRTEQGDSAMYLCASSQWTGGNEQYFGPGTRLTVT.

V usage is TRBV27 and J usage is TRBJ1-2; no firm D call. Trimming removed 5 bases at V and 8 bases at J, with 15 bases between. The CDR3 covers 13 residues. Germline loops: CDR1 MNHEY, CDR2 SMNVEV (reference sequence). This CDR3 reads CASSDRPGLGYTF. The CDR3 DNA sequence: TGTGCCAGCAGTGACCGCCCCGGGTTGGGCTACACCTTC.

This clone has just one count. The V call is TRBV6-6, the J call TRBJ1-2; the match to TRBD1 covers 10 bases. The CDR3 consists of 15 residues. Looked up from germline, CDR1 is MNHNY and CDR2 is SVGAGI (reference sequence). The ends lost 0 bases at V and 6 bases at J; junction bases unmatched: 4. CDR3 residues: CASSYSQGTGDGYTF. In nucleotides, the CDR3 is TGTGCCAGCAGTTACTCTCAGGGGACAGGGGATGGCTACACCTTC.

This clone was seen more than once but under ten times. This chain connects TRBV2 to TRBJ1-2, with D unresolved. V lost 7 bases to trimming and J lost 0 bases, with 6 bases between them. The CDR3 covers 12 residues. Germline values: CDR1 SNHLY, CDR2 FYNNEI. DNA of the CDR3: TGTGCCAGCATTAGAGCTAACTATGGCTACACCTTC. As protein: CASIRANYGYTF.

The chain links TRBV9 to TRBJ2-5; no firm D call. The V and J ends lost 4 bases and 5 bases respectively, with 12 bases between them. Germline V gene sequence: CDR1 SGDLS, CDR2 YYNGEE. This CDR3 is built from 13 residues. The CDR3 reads CASSSGSTETQYF. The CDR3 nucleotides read TGTGCCAGCAGCTCCGGTAGTACGGAGACCCAGTACTTC.

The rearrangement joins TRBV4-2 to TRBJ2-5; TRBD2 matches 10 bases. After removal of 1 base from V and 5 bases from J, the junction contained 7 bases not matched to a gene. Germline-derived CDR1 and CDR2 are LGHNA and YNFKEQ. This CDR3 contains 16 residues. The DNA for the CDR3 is TGTGCCAGCAGCCAAGGGGCGGGAGCGGGAGGGGAGACCCAGTACTTC. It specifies CASSQGAGAGGETQYF.

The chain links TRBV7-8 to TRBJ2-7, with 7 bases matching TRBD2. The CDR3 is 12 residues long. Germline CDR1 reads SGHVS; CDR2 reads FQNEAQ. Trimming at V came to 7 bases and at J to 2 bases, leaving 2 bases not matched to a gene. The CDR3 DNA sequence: TGTGCCAGCATGAGCGGGGCCTACGAGCAGTACTTC. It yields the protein CASMSGAYEQYF.

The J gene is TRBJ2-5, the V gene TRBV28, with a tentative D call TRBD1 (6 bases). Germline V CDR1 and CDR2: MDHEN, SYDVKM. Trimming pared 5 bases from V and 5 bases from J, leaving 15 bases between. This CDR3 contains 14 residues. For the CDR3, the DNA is TGTGCCAGCAGTCATGACAGGATCCACGAGACCCAGTACTTC. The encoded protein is CASSHDRIHETQYF.

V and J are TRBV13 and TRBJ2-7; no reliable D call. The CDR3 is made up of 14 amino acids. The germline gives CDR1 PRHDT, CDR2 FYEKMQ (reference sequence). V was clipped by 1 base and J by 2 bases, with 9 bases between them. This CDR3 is CASSLAPVTYEQYF. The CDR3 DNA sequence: TGTGCCAGCAGCTTAGCTCCTGTAACCTACGAGCAGTACTTC.

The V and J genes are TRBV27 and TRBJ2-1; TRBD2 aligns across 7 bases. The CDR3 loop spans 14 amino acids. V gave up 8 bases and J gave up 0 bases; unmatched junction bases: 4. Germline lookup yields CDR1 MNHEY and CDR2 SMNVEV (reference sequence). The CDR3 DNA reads TGTGCCAGCGGGCGGGAGAGCTCCTACAATGAGCAGTTCTTC. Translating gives CASGRESSYNEQFF.

CDR3 bases: TGCGCCAGCAGTGAGTCCCTAGTCGGGGATACGCAGTATTTT. Encoded protein: CASSESLVGDTQYF. V usage is TRBV10-2 and J usage is TRBJ2-3; D is unresolved. Deletions cut 0 bases from V and 6 bases from J, with 10 bases between. Per germline, CDR1 WSHSY and CDR2 SAAADI. This CDR3 region has 14 residues.

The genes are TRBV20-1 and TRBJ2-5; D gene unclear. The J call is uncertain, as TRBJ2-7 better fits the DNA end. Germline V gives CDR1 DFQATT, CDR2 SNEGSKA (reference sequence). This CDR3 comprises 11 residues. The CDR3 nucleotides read TGCAGTGCTAGAGCGGACTACGAGCAGTACTTC. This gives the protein CSARADYEQYF.

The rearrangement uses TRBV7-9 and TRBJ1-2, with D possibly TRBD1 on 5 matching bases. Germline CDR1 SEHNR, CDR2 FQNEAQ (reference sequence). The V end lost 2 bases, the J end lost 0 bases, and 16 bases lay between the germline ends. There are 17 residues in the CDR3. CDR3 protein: CASSLSGQSEANYGYTF. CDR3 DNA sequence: TGTGCCAGCAGCTTATCTGGACAATCTGAAGCTAACTATGGCTACACCTTC.

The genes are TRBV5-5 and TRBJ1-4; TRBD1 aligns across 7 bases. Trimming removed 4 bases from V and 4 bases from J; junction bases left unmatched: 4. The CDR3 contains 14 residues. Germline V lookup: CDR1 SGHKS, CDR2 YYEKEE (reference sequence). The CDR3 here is CASSRQGGNEKLFF. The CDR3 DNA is TGTGCCAGCAGCCGACAGGGTGGTAATGAAAAACTGTTTTTT.